The entry below gives a single T cell receptor (beta chain) sequence along with its context. Antigen specificity is unknown. The entry originates in a study of blood T cells in healthy people across ages. Regarding the study as a whole: Diversity estimated from one million T cells was considered an underestimate. Getting older went along with TCR beta diversity per million T cells dropping roughly linearly. Among long-lived donors, naive CD4+ cells were more numerous and diversity higher than in aged donors.

With 6 bases removed from V and 0 bases from J, the gap between germline ends came to 9 bases. Germline CDR1 reads MNHEY; CDR2 reads SVGEGT. The CDR3 contains 13 residues. A second about 7 to 11 cycle PCR used barcoded and J-beta primers. Each cDNA molecule carried a tag from a template-switch adaptor that contained 12 random nucleotides. TCRdb re-analysed the 5' RACE reads in MiXCR, keeping a single row per CDR3 protein. The repertoire holds 1.4 million or so distinct CDR3 sequences, with 42% as singletons. The receptor was isolated from a woman aged 18-29 years in good health. Sequencing was done on a sample of blood. The rearrangement uses TRBV6-2 or TRBV6-3 and TRBJ2-7; D is undetermined. CDR3 loop: CASRRPNSYEQYF. For the CDR3, the DNA is TGTGCCAGCAGAAGGCCAAACTCCTACGAGCAGTACTTC.